This section outlines one T cell receptor beta chain sequence together with its context. Its antigen is still unknown. Other DNA sequences in the same sample also yield this CDR3. The donors, healthy adults who were HIV-negative, had experienced no recent acute infections or vaccinations. CD8 memory cells included CD45RO+ cells plus CCR7-negative CD45RA+ TemRA cells. CDR3 length equals 14 residues. Trimming took 2 bases from V and 2 from J, leaving 7 bases between them. In germline, CDR1 is MDHEN, CDR2 SYDVKM. The data are from a study of shared clonotypes between healthy human individuals. Study-level background: CD4 naive and memory got three plates each, CD8 naive two, CD8 memory one. Broader study findings: The donor pool, a small one, limited the genetic and exposure-history diversity represented.

The data were produced by immunoSEQ multiplex PCR, yet TCRdb's version contains in-frame clones alone and is incomplete. Among 400,000 or so clones listed, roughly 96% were seen once. The clonotype comes from a man aged 25 to 40 in good health. Sequenced input: memory CD8+ T cells sorted from blood. Regarding subset: CD45RO+ cells pooled with CCR7-negative TemRA cells. This chain uses TRBV28 with TRBJ1-5; a possible D gene is TRBD1 (5 bases). The CDR3 loop is CASSLGGGNQPQHF. In nucleotides, the CDR3 is TGTGCCAGCAGTTTAGGGGGAGGCAATCAGCCCCAGCATTTT.